This T cell receptor (beta chain) is drawn from a study of blood T cells in healthy people across ages (dated by TCRdb to about 2015). General notes on the study: In model experiments, template switching captured roughly one uniquely barcoded TCR beta cDNA molecule for every two T cells. Using the same blood draw, the study looked at two additional independent replicas of 1 million unique cDNA reads for two donors, one aged 18 to 30 and the other aged 80 or older. Four age groups were formed from the donors: young (average approximately 15 years), middle-aged (just under 40), aged (about 62) and long-lived (82). To track age-related changes in TCR beta repertoire diversity, the study relied on deep sequencing normalized with unique cDNA molecular identifiers. To avoid experimental bias, donors of different ages were spread randomly across the sequencing lanes.

The 39 donors, aged 6 to 90 years, were systemically healthy Caucasian individuals from Russia. Each donor gave approximately 10 milliliters of peripheral blood, collected into EDTA-treated Vacutainer tubes. Ficoll-Paque density-gradient centrifugation was used to isolate PBMCs, with at least 7 million obtained per sample. Trizol reagent was used to extract total RNA from the PBMCs, yielding at least 5.5 micrograms per sample. The percentages of naive CD45RAhigh/CD27high T cells were determined by flow cytometry on a PBMC aliquot from every donor. Comment on this clonotype: Its antigen is still unknown. The record has no base qualities; no much larger clone is one base away.

The method was 5' RACE. A second PCR of roughly 6 to 11 cycles was run with a J-beta primer mix and a sample-barcoded 5' primer. Each TCR beta cDNA molecule received a unique molecular identifier from a template-switch 5' adaptor carrying 12 random nucleotides. Each sample yielded at least 2.5 million CDR3-containing paired-end reads. The Mint cDNA synthesis kit, primed by a TRBC-specific oligonucleotide, was used to synthesize first-strand cDNA from all RNA. After uracil-DNA glycosylase treatment, a first 18-cycle PCR used universal primers M1SS and BC2_uni_R on all cDNA. The study's own analysis went as follows. Normalization of each sample was performed by random selection of 1 million high-quality reads, each carrying a distinct molecular identifier. Instead of being binned into consensus sequences, reads with shared molecular identifiers were discarded. MiTCR, run with a Q25 quality threshold and the strictest error-elimination algorithm, handled CDR3 identification, clonotype clustering and error correction. Lower-bound total TCR beta diversity was estimated with a nonparametric unseen species model using Euler transformation. In-frame beta chains were kept once TCRdb had trimmed the public reads at Q25 with fastp and called clones with MiXCR. Each record represents a unique CDR3 protein, reported with the most common genes and DNA among its rows. The V and J calls were determined by TCRdb, not by the authors. This sample holds around 1,900,000 distinct CDR3 sequences; about two fifths were observed only once. About 21% of the sample comes from the top ten.

Overall study outcomes, separate from this receptor: Because profiling used bulk unsorted PBMCs, naive and antigen-experienced compartments could not be compared conclusively. Compared with the aged group, more naive CD4+ T cells, fewer expanded clones and increased TCR diversity were shown by the long-lived group, suggesting age selection. Estimates of total diversity based on one million sequenced T cells were regarded as lower bounds and as underestimates. Observed TCR beta diversity correlated strongly with the percentage of naive T cells measured by flow cytometry. Because the CMV infection status of the donors was unknown, age-related changes in expanded clonotypes may potentially have been confounded. Observed TCR beta diversity per million T cells fell roughly linearly with age, and a significant reduction was already apparent by age about 43.

The CDR3 spans 13 residues, from the cysteine through the phenylalanine. The sequence is cut down to CDR3 DNA, 39 bases in frame from base 1. The V and J ends are trimmed by 2 bases and 5 bases, leaving 9 bases between them. The chain links TRBV12-3 or TRBV12-4 with TRBJ1-1, with no confident D gene call. The origin of this receptor is a human donor in good health. The sequenced material came from blood. The DNA sequence is given as TGTGCCAGCAGTTTAAGGGTTCAGACTGAAGCTTTCTTT. This sequence encodes CASSLRVQTEAFF.